Listed here are 2 T cell receptor beta chains from one sample, sequenced in a study of cytomegalovirus exposure and HLA in healthy donors. Data came from immunoSEQ multiplex PCR; TCRdb stores just in-frame clones and leaves some out. The sample records about 280,000 clones, around 89% being singletons. Sequenced material: PBMCs. Source of these receptors: a woman between 18 and 29 years old in good health and CMV-seronegative.

V is TRBV7-8 and J is TRBJ2-5; TRBD1 agrees at 8 bases. The CDR3 has 12 residues. Germline V lookup: CDR1 SGHVS, CDR2 FQNEAQ. Germline trimming cut 8 bases from V and 12 bases from J; bases unmatched to any gene: 11. CDR3 protein: CASWRGRDRKYF. In DNA form, the CDR3 reads TGTGCCAGCTGGAGGGGTCGGGACAGGAAGTACTTC.

The CDR3 bases are TGTGCCAGCAGCGACCTCCGGCGGGAGGCAAGGACAGATACGCAGTATTTT. Translating it yields CASSDLRREARTDTQYF. The chain recombines TRBV25-1 with TRBJ2-3; 8 bases align to TRBD2. Looked up from germline, CDR1 is MGHDK and CDR2 is SYGVNS. The CDR3 is 17 amino acids. V was pared by 6 bases and J by 3 bases, with 14 bases of the junction left unmatched.